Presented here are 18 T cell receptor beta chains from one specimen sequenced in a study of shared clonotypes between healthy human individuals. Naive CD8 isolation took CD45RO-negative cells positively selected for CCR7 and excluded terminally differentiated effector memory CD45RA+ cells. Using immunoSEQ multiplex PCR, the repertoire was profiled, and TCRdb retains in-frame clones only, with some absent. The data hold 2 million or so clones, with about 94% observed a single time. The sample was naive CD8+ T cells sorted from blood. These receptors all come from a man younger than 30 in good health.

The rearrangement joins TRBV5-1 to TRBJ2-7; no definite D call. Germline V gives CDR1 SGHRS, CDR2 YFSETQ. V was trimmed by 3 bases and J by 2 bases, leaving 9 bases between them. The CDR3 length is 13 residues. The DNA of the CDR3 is TGCGCCAGCAGCTCCGAACTTACCTACGAGCAGTACTTC. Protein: CASSSELTYEQYF.

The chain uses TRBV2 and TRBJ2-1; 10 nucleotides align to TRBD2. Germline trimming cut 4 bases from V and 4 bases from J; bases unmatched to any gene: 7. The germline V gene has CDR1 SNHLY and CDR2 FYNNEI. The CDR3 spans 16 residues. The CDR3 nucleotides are TGTGCCAGCAGTGGTAACCTAGCGGGGGATTACAATGAGCAGTTCTTC. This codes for CASSGNLAGDYNEQFF.

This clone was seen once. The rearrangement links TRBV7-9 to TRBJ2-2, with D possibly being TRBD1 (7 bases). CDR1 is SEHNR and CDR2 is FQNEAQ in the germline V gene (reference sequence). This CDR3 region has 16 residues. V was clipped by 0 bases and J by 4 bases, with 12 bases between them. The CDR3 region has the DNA TGTGCCAGCAGCTTAGCCCAGGGGGGTAGCACCGGGGAGCTGTTTTTT. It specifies CASSLAQGGSTGELFF. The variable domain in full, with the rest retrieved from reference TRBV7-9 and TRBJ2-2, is DTGVSQNPRHKITKRGQNVTFRCDPISEHNRLYWYRQTLGQGPEFLTYFQNEAQLEKSRLLSDRFSAERPKGSFSTLEIQRTEQGDSAMYLCASSLAQGGSTGELFFGEGSRLTVL.

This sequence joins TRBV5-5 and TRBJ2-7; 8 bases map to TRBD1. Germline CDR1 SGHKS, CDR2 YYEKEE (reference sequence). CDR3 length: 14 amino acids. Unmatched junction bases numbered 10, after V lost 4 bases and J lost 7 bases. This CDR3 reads CASSLVTGAWEQYF. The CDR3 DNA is TGTGCCAGCAGCCTAGTGACAGGGGCCTGGGAGCAGTACTTC.

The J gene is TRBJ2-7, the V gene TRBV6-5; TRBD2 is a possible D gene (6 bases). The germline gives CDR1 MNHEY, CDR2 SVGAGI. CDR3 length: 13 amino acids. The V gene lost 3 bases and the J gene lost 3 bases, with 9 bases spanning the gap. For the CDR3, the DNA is TGTGCCAGCAGTTATCTGGGGGGCTACGAGCAGTACTTC. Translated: CASSYLGGYEQYF.

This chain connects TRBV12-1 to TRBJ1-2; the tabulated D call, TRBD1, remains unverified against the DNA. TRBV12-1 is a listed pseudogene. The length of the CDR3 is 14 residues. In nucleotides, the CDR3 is TGTGCCAGCAGCCTTCCGGGACAGGGTTACGGCTACACCTTC. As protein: CASSLPGQGYGYTF.

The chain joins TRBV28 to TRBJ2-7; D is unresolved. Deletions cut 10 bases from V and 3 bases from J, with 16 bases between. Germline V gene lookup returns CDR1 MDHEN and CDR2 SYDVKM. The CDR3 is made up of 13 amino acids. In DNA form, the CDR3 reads TGTGCCACTACATGGACCCAGAGCTACGAGCAGTACTTC. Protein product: CATTWTQSYEQYF.

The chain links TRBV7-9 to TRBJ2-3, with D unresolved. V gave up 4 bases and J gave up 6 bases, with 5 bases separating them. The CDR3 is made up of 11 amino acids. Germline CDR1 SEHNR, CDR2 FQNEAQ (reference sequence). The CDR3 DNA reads TGTGCCAGCAGCTCCCCGGATACGCAGTATTTT. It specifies CASSSPDTQYF.

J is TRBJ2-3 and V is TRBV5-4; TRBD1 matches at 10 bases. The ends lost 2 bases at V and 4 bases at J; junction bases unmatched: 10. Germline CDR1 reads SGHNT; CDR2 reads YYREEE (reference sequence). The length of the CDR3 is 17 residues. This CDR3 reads CASSFPPTGGVADTQYF. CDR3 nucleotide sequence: TGTGCCAGCAGCTTTCCCCCGACAGGGGGCGTCGCAGATACGCAGTATTTT.

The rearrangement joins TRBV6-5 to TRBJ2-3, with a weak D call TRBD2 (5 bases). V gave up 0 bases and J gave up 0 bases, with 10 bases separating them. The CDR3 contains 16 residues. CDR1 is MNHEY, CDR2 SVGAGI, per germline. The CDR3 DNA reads TGTGCCAGCAGTTACTCGAGTAGGGAGAGCACAGATACGCAGTATTTT. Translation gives CASSYSSRESTDTQYF.

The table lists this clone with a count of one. The CDR3 coding sequence is TGTGCCAGCAGCCCGGGGGTGGGAGTCCACGAGCAGTACTTC. This translates into CASSPGVGVHEQYF. The chain employs TRBV5-6 and TRBJ2-7, with D possibly matching TRBD2 (6 bases). Germline CDR1 is SGHDT and CDR2 is YYEEEE. V lost 4 bases and J 5 bases, leaving 16 bases between the germline ends. The CDR3 sequence is 14 residues long.

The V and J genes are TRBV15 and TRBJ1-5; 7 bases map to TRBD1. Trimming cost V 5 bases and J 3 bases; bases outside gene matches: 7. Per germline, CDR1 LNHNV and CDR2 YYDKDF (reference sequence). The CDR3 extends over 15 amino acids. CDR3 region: CATSGGTATNQPQHF. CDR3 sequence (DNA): TGTGCCACCAGCGGAGGGACAGCTACCAATCAGCCCCAGCATTTT.

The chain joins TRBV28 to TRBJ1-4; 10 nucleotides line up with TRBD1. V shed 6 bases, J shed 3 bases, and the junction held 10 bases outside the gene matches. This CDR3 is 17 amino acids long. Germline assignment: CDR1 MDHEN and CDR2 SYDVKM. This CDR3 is CASSPVTGGAANEKLFF. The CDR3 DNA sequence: TGTGCCAGCAGCCCCGTGACAGGGGGCGCAGCTAATGAAAAACTGTTTTTT.

The CDR3 bases are TGTGCCAGCAGCTTCGTCACAGGGGAAGCTTTCTTT. Its protein is CASSFVTGEAFF. The chain uses TRBV5-6 and TRBJ1-1; perhaps TRBD1 as D (6 bases). The V and J ends lost 2 bases and 8 bases respectively, with 10 bases between them. The germline gives CDR1 SGHDT, CDR2 YYEEEE. The length of the CDR3 is 12 residues.

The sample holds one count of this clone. As DNA, the CDR3 is TGTGCCAGCAGCGGGGGCGTGGATACGCAGTATTTT. Its protein is CASSGGVDTQYF. V gene TRBV5-6 combines with J gene TRBJ2-3, with a tentative D call TRBD1 (6 bases). The CDR3 contains 12 residues. CDR1 and CDR2 (germline): SGHDT, YYEEEE. V was cut by 4 bases and J by 6 bases, with 9 bases left in between.

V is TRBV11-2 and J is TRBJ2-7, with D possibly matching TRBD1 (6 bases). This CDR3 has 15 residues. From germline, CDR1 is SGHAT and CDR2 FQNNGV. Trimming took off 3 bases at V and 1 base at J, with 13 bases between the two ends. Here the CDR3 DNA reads TGTGCCAGCAGCTTGACAGGCAGCCCTTCCTACGAGCAGTACTTC. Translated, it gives CASSLTGSPSYEQYF.

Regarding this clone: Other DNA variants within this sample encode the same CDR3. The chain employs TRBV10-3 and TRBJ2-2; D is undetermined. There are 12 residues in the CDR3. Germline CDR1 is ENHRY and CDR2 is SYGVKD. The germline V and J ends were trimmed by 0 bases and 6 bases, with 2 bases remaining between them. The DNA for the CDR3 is TGTGCCATCAGTGAGTCTTCCGGGGAGCTGTTTTTT. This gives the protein CAISESSGELFF.

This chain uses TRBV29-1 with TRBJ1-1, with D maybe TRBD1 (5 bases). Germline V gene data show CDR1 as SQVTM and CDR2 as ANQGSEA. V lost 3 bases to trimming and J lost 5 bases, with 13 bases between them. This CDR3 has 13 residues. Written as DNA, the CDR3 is TGCAGCGTTGACAGGGTGGGGGAGACTGAAGCTTTCTTT. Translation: CSVDRVGETEAFF.